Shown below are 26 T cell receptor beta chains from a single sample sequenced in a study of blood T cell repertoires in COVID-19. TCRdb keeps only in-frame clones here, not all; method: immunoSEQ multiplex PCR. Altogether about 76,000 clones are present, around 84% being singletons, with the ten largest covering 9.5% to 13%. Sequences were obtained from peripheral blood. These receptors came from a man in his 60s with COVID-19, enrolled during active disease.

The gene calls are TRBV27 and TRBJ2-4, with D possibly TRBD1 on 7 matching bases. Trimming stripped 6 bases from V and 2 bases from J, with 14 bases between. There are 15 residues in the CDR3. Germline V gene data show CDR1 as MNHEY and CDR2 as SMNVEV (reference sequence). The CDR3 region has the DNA TGTGCCAGCAGCTCAGGGGGAGGTTCCAAAAACATTCAGTACTTC. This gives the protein CASSSGGGSKNIQYF.

CDR3 nucleotide sequence: TGTGCCATCAGTGAGGGTCCAGATAATCAGCCCCAGCATTTT. As protein: CAISEGPDNQPQHF. This chain uses TRBV10-3 with TRBJ1-5; D gene uncertain. Germline V lookup: CDR1 ENHRY, CDR2 SYGVKD. The V and J ends lost 2 bases and 4 bases respectively, with 9 bases between them. The length of the CDR3 is 14 residues.

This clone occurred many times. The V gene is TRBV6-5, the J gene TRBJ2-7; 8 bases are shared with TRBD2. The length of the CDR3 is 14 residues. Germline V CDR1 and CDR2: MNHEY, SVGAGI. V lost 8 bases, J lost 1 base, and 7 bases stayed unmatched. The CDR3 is CASRGSGNSYEQYF. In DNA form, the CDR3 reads TGTGCCAGCCGGGGTAGCGGGAATTCCTACGAGCAGTACTTC.

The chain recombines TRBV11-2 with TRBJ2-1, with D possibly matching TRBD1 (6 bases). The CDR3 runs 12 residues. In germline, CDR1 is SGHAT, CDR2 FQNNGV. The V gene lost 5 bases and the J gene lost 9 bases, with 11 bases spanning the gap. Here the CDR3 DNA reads TGTGCCAGCAGCGTCACAGGGATTGAGCAGTTCTTC. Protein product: CASSVTGIEQFF.

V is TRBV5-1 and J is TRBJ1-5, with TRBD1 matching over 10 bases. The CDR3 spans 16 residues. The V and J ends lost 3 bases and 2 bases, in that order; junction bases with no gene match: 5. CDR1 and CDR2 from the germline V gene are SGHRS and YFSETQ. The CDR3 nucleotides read TGCGCCAGCAGCTCGGGACAGGGGTTGGGCAATCAGCCCCAGCATTTT. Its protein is CASSSGQGLGNQPQHF.

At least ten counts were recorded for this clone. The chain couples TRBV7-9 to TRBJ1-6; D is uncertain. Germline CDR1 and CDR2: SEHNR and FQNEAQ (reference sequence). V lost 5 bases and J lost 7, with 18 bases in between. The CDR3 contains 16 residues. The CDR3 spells CASSPGGGMGNSPLHF. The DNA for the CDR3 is TGTGCCAGCAGCCCAGGAGGTGGTATGGGGAATTCACCCCTCCACTTT.

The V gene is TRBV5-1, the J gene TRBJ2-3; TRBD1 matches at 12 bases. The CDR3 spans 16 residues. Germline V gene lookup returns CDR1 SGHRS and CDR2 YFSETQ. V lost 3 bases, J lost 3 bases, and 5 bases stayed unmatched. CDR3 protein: CASSSEGQGATDTQYF. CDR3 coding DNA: TGCGCCAGCAGCTCCGAGGGACAGGGGGCAACAGATACGCAGTATTTT.

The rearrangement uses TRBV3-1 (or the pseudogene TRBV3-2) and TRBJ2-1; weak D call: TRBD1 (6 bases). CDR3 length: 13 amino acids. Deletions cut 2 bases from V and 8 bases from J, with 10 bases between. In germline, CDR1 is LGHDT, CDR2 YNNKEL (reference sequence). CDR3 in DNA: TGTGCCAGCAGCCAAATACAGGGCCATGAGCAGTTCTTC. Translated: CASSQIQGHEQFF.

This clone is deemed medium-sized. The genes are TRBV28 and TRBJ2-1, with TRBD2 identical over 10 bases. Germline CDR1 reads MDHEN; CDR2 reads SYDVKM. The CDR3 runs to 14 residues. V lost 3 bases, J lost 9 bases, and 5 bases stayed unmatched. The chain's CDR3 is CASSLASGRGEQFF. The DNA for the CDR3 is TGTGCCAGCAGTTTGGCTAGCGGGAGAGGTGAGCAGTTCTTC.

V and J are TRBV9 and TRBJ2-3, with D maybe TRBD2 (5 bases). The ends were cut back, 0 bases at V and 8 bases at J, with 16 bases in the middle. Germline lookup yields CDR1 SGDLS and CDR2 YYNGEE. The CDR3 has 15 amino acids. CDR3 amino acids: CASSVGLALQFTQYF. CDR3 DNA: TGTGCCAGCAGCGTAGGGTTAGCGTTACAATTTACGCAGTATTTT. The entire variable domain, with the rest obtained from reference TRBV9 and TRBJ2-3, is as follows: DSGVTQTPKHLITATGQRVTLRCSPRSGDLSVYWYQQSLDQGLQFLIQYYNGEERAKGNILERFSAQQFPDLHSELNLSSLELGDSALYFCASSVGLALQFTQYFGPGTRLTVL.

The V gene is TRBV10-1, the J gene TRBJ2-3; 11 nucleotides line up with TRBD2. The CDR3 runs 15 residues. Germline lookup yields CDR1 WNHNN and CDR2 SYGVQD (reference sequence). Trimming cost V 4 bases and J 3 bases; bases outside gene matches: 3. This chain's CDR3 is CASSGSSGGTDTQYF. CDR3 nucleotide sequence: TGCGCCAGCAGTGGGTCTAGCGGGGGGACAGATACGCAGTATTTT.

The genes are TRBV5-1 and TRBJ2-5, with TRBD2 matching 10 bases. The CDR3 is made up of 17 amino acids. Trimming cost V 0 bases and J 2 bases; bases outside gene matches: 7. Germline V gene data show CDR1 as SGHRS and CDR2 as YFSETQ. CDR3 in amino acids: CASSLVTAGGYQETQYF. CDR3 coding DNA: TGCGCCAGCAGCTTGGTTACAGCGGGGGGGTATCAAGAGACCCAGTACTTC.

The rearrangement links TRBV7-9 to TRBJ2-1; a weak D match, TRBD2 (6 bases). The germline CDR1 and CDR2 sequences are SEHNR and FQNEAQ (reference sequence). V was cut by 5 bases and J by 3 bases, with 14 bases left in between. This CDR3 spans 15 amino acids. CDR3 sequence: CASSRRGTFYNEQFF. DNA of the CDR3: TGTGCCAGCAGCCGGCGAGGGACTTTCTACAATGAGCAGTTCTTC.

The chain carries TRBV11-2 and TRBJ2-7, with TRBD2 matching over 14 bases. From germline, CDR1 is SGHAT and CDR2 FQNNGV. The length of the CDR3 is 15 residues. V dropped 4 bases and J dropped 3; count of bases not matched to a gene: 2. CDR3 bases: TGTGCCAGCAGCTCGGGACTAGCGGGGGTCTACGAGCAGTACTTC. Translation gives CASSSGLAGVYEQYF.

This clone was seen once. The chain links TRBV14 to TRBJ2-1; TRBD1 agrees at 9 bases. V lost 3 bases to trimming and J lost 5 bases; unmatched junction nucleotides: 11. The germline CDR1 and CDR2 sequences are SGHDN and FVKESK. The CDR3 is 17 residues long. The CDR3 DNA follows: TGTGCCAGCAGCCAGAGCCCTGGGACAGGGACCCACAATGAGCAGTTCTTC. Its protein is CASSQSPGTGTHNEQFF.

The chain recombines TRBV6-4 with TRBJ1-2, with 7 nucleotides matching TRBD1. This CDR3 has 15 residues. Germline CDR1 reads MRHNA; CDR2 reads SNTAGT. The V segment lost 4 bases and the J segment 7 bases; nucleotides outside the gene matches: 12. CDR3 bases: TGTGCCAGCAGTGTAACAGGGGACCCACTTTCTGGCTACACCTTC. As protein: CASSVTGDPLSGYTF.

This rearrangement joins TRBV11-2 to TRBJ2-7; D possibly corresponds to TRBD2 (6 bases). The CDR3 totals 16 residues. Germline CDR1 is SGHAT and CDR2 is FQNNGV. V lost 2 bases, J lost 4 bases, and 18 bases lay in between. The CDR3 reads CASSLNSGERLYEQYF. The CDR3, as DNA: TGTGCCAGCAGCTTAAATTCGGGGGAGAGGCTTTACGAGCAGTACTTC.

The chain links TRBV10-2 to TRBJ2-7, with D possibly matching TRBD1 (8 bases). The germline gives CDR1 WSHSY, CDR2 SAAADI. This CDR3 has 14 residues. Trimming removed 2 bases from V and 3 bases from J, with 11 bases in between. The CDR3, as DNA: TGCGCCAGCAGTGAGAACAGGGGGGGCTACGAGCAGTACTTC. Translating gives CASSENRGGYEQYF.

The CDR3 protein is CASSLAGIGADTQYF. As DNA, the CDR3 is TGTGCCAGCAGCTTAGCAGGAATAGGGGCAGATACGCAGTATTTT. The rearrangement links TRBV11-2 to TRBJ2-3, with TRBD1 as a possible D gene (5 bases). With 1 base removed from V and 4 bases from J, the gap between germline ends came to 12 bases. The CDR3 has 15 amino acids. Germline CDR1 is SGHAT and CDR2 is FQNNGV. Variable domain in full (rest from reference TRBV11-2 and TRBJ2-3): EAGVAQSPRYKIIEKRQSVAFWCNPISGHATLYWYQQILGQGPKLLIQFQNNGVVDDSQLPKDRFSAERLKGVDSTLKIQPAKLEDSAVYLCASSLAGIGADTQYFGPGTRLTVL.

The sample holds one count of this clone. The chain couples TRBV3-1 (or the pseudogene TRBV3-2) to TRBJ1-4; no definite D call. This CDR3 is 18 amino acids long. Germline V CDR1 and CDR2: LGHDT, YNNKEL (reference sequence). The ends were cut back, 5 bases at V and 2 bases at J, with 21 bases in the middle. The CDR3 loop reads CASSERGRRPSTNEKLFF. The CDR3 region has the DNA TGTGCCAGCAGCGAAAGAGGGCGGAGGCCGTCGACTAATGAAAAACTGTTTTTT.

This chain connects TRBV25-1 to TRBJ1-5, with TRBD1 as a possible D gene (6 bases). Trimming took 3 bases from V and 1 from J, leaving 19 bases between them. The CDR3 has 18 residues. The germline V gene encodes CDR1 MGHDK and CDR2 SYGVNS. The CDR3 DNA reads TGTGCCAGCAGTGAGATGTTGGTAGGGGGGGCGAGCAATCAGCCCCAGCATTTT. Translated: CASSEMLVGGASNQPQHF. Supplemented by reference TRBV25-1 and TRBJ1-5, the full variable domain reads EADIYQTPRYLVIGTGKKITLECSQTMGHDKMYWYQQDPGMELHLIHYSYGVNSTEKGDLSSESTVSRIRTEHFPLTLESARPSHTSQYLCASSEMLVGGASNQPQHFGDGTRLSIL.

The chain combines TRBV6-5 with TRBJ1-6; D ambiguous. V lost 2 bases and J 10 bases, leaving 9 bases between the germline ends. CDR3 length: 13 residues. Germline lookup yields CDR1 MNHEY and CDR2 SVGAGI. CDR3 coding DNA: TGTGCCAGCAGTTACCTCGGGGAATCACCCCTCCACTTT. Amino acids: CASSYLGESPLHF.

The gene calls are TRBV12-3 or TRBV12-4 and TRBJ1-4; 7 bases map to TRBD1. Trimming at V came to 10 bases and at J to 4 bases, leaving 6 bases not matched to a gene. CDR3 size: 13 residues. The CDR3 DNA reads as TGTGCCATTTCGGGACAGTTTAATGAAAAACTGTTTTTT. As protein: CAISGQFNEKLFF.

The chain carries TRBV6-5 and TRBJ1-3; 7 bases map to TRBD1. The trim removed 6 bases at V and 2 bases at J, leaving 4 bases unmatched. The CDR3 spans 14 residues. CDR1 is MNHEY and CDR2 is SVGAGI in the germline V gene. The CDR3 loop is CASRPGGPGNTIYF. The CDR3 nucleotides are TGTGCCAGCAGGCCAGGGGGGCCTGGAAACACCATATATTTT.

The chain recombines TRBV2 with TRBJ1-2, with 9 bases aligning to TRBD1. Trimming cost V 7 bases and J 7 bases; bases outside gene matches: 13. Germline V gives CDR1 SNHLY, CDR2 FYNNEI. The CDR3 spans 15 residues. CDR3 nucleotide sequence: TGTGCCAGCACATATTCGTACAGGGGGCAGTTTGGCTACACCTTC. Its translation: CASTYSYRGQFGYTF.

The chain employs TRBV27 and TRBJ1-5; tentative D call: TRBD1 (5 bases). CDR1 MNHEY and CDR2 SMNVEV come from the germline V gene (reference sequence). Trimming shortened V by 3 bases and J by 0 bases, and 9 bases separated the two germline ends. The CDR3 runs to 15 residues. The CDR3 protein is CASSLWTNSNQPQHF. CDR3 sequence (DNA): TGTGCCAGCAGTTTGTGGACAAATAGCAATCAGCCCCAGCATTTT.